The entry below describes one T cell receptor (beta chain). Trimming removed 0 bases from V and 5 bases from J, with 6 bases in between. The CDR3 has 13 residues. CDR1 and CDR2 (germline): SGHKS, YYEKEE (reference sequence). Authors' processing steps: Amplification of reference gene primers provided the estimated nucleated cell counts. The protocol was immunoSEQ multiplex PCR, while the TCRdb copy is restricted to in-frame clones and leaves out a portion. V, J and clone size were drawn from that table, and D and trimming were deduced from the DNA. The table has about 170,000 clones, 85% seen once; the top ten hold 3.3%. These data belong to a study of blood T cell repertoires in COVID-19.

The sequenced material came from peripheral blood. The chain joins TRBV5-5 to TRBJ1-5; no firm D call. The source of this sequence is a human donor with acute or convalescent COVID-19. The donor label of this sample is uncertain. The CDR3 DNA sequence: TGTGCCAGCAGCTTGGAACAGCATCAGCCCCAGCATTTT. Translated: CASSLEQHQPQHF.